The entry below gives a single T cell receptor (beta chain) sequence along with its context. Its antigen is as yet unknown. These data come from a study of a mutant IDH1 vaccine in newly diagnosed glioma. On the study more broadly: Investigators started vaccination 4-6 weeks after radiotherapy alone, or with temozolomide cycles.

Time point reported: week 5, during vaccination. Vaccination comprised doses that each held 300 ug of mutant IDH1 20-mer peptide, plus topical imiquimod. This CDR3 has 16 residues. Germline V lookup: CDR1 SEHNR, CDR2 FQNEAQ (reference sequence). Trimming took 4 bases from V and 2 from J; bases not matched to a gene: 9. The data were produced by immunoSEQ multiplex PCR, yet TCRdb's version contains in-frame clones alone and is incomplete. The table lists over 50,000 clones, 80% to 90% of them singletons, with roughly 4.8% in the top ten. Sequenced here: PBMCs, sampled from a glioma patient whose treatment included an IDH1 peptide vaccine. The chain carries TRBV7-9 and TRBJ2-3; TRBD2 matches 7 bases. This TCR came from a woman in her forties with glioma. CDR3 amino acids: CASSSYSQRDTDTQYF. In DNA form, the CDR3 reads TGTGCCAGCAGCTCCTACAGCCAGCGGGACACAGATACGCAGTATTTT.